This T cell receptor (beta chain) is from a study of blood T cell repertoires in COVID-19. In the original analysis: Reference gene primers were amplified, and this amplification served to estimate nucleated cell counts. Method: immunoSEQ multiplex PCR; TCRdb's copy keeps in-frame clones and lacks some. V and J calls and clone size follow that table, whereas D and trimming were derived from the DNA. The table lists over 100,000 clones, approximately 74% of them singletons. Germline values: CDR1 SGHAT, CDR2 FQNNGV. Trimming shortened V by 5 bases and J by 5 bases, and 15 bases separated the two germline ends. This CDR3 is 14 amino acids long.

The sequenced material came from peripheral blood. The TCR sequence derives from a woman in her 70s with acute or convalescent COVID-19. The rearrangement joins TRBV11-2 to TRBJ2-5, with D maybe TRBD1 (6 bases). DNA of the CDR3: TGTGCCAGCAGCGGGGGCTTAGCCGAGGAGACCCAGTACTTC. Amino acids: CASSGGLAEETQYF.